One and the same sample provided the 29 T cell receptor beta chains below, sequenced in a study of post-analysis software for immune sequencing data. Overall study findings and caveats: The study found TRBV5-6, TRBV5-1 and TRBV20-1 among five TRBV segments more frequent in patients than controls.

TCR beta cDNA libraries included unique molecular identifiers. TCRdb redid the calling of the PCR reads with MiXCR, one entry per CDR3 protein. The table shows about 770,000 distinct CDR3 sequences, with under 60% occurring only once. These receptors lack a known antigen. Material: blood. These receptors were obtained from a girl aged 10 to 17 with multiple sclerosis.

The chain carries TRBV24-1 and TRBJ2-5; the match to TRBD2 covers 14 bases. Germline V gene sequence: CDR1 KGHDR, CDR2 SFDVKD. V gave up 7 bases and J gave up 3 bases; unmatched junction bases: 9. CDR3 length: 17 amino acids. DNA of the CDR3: TGTGCCACCAGCGTGACTAGCGGGAGGGTAGAAGAAGAGACCCAGTACTTC. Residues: CATSVTSGRVEEETQYF.

The CDR3 protein is CASSLLRAGAQETQYF. The CDR3 nucleotides read TGTGCCAGCAGCTTACTCAGAGCGGGGGCACAAGAGACCCAGTACTTC. V gene TRBV7-6 combines with J gene TRBJ2-5; 8 nucleotides line up with TRBD2. Trimming took 2 bases from V and 2 from J; bases not matched to a gene: 7. CDR1 and CDR2 (germline): SGHVS, FNYEAQ. The CDR3 extends over 16 amino acids.

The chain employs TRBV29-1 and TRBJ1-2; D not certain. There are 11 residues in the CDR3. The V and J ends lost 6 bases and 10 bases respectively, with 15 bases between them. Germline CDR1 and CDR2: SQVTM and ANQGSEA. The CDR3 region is CSVARASTYTF. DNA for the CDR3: TGCAGCGTGGCTCGGGCTTCAACCTACACCTTC.

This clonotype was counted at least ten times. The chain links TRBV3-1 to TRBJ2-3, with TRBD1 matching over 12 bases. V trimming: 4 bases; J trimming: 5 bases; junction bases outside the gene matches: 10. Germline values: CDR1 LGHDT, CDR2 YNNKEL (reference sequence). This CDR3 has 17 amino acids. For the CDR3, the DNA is TGTGCCAGCAGCCTAGGCCGGGACAGGGGGCTAAGAGATACGCAGTATTTT. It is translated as CASSLGRDRGLRDTQYF.

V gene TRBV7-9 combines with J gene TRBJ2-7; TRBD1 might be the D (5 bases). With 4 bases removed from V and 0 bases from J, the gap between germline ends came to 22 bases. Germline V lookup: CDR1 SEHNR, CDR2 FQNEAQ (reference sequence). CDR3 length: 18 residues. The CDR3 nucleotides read TGTGCCAGCAGCTATTTAGGGGCCAGACCCCAAAGCTCCTACGAGCAGTACTTC. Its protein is CASSYLGARPQSSYEQYF.

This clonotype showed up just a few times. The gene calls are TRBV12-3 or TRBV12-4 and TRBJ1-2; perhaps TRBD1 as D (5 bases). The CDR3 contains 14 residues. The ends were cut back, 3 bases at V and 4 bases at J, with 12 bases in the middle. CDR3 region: CASSFAGLGYGYTF. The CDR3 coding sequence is TGTGCCAGCAGTTTTGCAGGGCTCGGCTATGGCTACACCTTC.

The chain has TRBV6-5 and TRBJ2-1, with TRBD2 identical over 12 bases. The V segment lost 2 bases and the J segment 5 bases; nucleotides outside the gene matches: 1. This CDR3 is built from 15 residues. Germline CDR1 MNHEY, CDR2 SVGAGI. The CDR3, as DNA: TGTGCCAGCAGTTACAGACTAGCGGGGGACAATGAGCAGTTCTTC. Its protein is CASSYRLAGDNEQFF.

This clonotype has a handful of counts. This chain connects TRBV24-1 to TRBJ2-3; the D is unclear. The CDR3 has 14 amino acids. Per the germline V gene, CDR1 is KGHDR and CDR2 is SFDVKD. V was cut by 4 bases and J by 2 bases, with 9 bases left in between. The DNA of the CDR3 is TGTGCCACCAGTGACTACCCCCTCACAGATACGCAGTATTTT. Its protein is CATSDYPLTDTQYF.

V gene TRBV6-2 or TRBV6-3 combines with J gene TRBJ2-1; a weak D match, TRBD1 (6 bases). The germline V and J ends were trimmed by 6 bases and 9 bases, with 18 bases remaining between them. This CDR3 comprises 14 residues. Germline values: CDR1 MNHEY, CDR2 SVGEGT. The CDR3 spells CASSPLGGRGEQFF. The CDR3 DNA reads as TGTGCCAGCAGCCCTCTAGGGGGACGGGGTGAGCAGTTCTTC.

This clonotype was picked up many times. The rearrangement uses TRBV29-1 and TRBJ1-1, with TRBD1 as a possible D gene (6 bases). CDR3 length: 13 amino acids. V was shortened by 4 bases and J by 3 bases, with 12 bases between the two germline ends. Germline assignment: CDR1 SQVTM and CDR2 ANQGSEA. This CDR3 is CSVVVQGDTEAFF. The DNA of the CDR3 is TGCAGCGTTGTAGTACAGGGCGACACTGAAGCTTTCTTT. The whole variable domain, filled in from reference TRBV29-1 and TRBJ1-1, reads SAVISQKPSRDICQRGTSLTIQCQVDSQVTMMFWYRQQPGQSLTLIATANQGSEATYESGFVIDKFPISRPNLTFSTLTVSNMSPEDSSIYLCSVVVQGDTEAFFGQGTRLTVV.

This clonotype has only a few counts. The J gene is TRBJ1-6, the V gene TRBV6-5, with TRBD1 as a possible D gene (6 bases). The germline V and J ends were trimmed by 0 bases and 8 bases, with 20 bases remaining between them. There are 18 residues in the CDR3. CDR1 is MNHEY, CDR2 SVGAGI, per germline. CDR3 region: CASSYSIARGRGDSPLHF. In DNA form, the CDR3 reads TGTGCCAGCAGTTACTCGATAGCAAGGGGAAGGGGGGATTCACCCCTCCACTTT.

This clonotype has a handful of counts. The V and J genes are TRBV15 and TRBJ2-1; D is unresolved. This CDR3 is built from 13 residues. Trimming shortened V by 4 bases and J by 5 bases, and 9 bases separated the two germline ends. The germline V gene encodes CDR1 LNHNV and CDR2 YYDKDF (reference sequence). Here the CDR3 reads CATSTRHDNEQFF. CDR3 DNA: TGTGCCACCAGCACTAGACACGACAATGAGCAGTTCTTC.

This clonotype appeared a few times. In DNA form, the CDR3 reads TGCAGTGCTCCCTCCGGGGGGGCACGGGGCTACACCTTC. Translation gives CSAPSGGARGYTF. The gene calls are TRBV20-1 and TRBJ1-2, with D possibly being TRBD1 (6 bases). CDR1 and CDR2 from the germline V gene are DFQATT and SNEGSKA (reference sequence). Trimming stripped 5 bases from V and 8 bases from J, with 18 bases between. The CDR3 sequence is 13 residues long.

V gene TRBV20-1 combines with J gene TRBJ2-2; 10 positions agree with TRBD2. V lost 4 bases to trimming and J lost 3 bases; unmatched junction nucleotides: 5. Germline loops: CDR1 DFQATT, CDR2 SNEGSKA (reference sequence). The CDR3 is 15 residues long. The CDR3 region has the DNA TGCAGTGCTAAACGGACTAGCGGTGACACCGGGGAGCTGTTTTTT. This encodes CSAKRTSGDTGELFF.

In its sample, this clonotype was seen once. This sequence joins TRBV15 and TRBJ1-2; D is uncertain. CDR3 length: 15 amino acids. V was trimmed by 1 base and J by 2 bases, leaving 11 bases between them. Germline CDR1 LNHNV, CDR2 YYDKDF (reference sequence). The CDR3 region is CATSRGVGRNYGYTF. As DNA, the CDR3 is TGTGCCACCAGCAGAGGGGTGGGCCGCAACTATGGCTACACCTTC.

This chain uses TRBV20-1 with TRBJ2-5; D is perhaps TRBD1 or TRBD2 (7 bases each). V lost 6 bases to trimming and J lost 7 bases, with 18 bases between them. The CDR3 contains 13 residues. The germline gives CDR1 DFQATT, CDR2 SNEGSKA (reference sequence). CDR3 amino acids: CSAQGGSDGTQYF. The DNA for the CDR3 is TGCAGTGCCCAGGGGGGGAGCGATGGGACCCAGTACTTC.

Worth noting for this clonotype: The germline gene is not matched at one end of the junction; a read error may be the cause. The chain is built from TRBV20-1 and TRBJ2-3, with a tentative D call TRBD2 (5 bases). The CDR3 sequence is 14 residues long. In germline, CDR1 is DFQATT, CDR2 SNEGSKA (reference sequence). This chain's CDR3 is CSVRLGGFTDTQYF. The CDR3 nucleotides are TGCAGTGTTAGACTCGGCGGGTTCACAGATACGCAGTATTTT.

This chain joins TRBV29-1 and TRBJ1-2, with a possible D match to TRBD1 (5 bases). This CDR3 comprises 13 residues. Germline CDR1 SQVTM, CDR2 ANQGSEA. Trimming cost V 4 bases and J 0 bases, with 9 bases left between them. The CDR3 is CSVGDGTNYGYTF. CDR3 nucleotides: TGCAGCGTTGGGGACGGCACTAACTATGGCTACACCTTC.

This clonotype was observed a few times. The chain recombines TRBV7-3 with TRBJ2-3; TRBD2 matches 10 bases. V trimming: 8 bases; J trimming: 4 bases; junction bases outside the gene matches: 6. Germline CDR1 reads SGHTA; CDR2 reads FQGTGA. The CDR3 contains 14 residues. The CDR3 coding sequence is TGTGCCAGCGGGCTAGCGGGAGAGGCAGATACGCAGTATTTT. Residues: CASGLAGEADTQYF.

Here the CDR3 reads CASSASGGWNEQYF. CDR3 in DNA: TGTGCCAGCAGCGCATCAGGGGGCTGGAACGAGCAGTACTTC. The V call is TRBV9, the J call TRBJ2-7, with 8 bases aligning to TRBD1. CDR3 size: 14 residues. The junction had 7 bases not matched to a gene; V was cut back by 3 bases and J by 5 bases. Germline CDR1 and CDR2: SGDLS and YYNGEE.

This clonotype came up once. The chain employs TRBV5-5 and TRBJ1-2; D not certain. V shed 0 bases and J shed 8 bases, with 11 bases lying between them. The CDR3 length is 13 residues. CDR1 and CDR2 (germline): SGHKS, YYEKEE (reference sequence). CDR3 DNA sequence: TGTGCCAGCAGCTTGGTGGCTTTGGGCGGCTACACCTTC. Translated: CASSLVALGGYTF.

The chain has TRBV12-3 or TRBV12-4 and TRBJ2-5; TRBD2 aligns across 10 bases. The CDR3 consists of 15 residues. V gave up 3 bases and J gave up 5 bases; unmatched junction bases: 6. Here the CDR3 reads CASSFSGGPAETQYF. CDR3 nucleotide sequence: TGTGCCAGCAGTTTTAGCGGGGGGCCAGCGGAGACCCAGTACTTC.

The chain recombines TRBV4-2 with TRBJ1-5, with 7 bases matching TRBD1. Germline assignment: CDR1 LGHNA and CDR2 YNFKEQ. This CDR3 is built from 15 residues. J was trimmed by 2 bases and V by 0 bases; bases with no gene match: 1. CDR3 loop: CASSQDGTGNQPQHF. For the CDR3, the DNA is TGTGCCAGCAGCCAAGATGGGACAGGCAATCAGCCCCAGCATTTT.

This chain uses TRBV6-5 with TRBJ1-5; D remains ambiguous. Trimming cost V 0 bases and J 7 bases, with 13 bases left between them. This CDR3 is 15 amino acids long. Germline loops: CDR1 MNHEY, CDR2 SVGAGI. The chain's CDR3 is CASSYSTGQGQPQHF. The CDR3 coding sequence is TGTGCCAGCAGTTACTCGACGGGTCAAGGGCAGCCCCAGCATTTT.

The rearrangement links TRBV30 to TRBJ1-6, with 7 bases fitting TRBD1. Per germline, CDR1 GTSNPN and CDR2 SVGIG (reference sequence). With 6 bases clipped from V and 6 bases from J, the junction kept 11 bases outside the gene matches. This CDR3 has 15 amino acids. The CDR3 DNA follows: TGTGCCTGCCTACTCCGGGACAGACTTAATTCACCCCTCCACTTT. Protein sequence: CACLLRDRLNSPLHF.

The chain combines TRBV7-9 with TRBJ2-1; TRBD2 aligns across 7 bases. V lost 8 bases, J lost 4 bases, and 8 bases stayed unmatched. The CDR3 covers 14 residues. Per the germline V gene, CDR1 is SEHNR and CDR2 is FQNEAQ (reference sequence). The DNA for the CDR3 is TGTGCCAGCCCCGGGGGGACTACATACAATGAGCAGTTCTTC. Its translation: CASPGGTTYNEQFF. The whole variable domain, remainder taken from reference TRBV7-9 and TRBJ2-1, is DTGVSQNPRHKITKRGQNVTFRCDPISEHNRLYWYRQTLGQGPEFLTYFQNEAQLEKSRLLSDRFSAERPKGSFSTLEIQRTEQGDSAMYLCASPGGTTYNEQFFGPGTRLTVL.

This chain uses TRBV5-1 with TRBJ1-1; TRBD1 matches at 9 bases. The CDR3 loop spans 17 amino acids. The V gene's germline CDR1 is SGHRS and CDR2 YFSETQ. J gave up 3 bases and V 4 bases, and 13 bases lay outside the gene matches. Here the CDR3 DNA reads TGCGCCAGCAGCACGGACAGGGGCCCACTGATGGACACTGAAGCTTTCTTT. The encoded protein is CASSTDRGPLMDTEAFF.

In DNA form, the CDR3 reads TGTGCCAGCAGTTACTCGGGGGTATTGGTGGATGGCTACACCTTC. This translates into CASSYSGVLVDGYTF. The chain recombines TRBV6-5 with TRBJ1-2, with D possibly TRBD1 on 5 matching bases. Trimming took off 0 bases at V and 6 bases at J, with 14 bases between the two ends. In germline, CDR1 is MNHEY, CDR2 SVGAGI. The CDR3 has 15 amino acids.

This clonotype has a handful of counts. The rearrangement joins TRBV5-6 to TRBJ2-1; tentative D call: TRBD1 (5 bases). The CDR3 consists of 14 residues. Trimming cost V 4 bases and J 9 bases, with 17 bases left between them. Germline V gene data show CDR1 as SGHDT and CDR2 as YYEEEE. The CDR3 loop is CASSIGVGASEQFF. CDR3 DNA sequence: TGTGCCAGCAGCATAGGAGTAGGGGCCAGTGAGCAGTTCTTC.